A selection of T cell receptor beta chains follows, all from one sample in a study of T-cell memory formation after mild COVID-19. TCRdb fed the 5' RACE reads into MiXCR, producing one record per CDR3 protein. The data show around 470,000 distinct CDR3 sequences, with roughly 20% seen just once and 7.5% to 10% held by the top ten. The sequenced sample consisted of PBMCs or a T cell subset sorted from them (not recorded which). All receptors derive from an adult woman who had mild COVID-19 (a few samples of this study predate the infection). Cell type and time point are not known. Both conserved end residues are part of each CDR3. Each record gives: J gene, V gene, clone size, D gene, CDR3 DNA, CDR3 protein. A D gene is named only where the DNA matches it firmly. The listing skips clone size in some rows; elsewhere it reads once, few, many or a size class.

J gene: TRBJ2-7
V gene: TRBV19
clone size: few
D gene: .
CDR3 DNA: TGTGCCAGTAGTCCCAGGGAGCCCGACGAGCAGTACTTC
CDR3 protein: CASSPREPDEQYF

J gene: TRBJ2-7
V gene: TRBV29-1
clone size: .
D gene: .
CDR3 DNA: TGCAGCGTTGAAGATGAGTACGAGCAGTACTTC
CDR3 protein: CSVEDEYEQYF

J gene: TRBJ2-2
V gene: TRBV5-6
clone size: few
D gene: .
CDR3 DNA: TGTGCCAGCAGCTACCGGCGGACAGATGGGGGCGGGGAGCTGTTTTTT
CDR3 protein: CASSYRRTDGGGELFF

J gene: TRBJ2-7
V gene: TRBV7-9
clone size: few
D gene: .
CDR3 DNA: TGTGCCAGCAGCTTAGAAGACAAGCGCTACGAGCAGTACTTC
CDR3 protein: CASSLEDKRYEQYF

J gene: TRBJ2-7
V gene: TRBV24-1
clone size: .
D gene: .
CDR3 DNA: TGTGCCACCAGTGACCTTGACGGATACGAGCAGTACTTC
CDR3 protein: CATSDLDGYEQYF

J gene: TRBJ2-7
V gene: TRBV9
clone size: few
D gene: TRBD1
CDR3 DNA: TGTGCCAGCAGCGCCGGGACAGATAACTACGAGCAGTACTTC
CDR3 protein: CASSAGTDNYEQYF

J gene: TRBJ1-2
V gene: TRBV20-1
clone size: .
D gene: TRBD1
CDR3 DNA: TGCAGTGCTTTTGACAGGGGCAGGGACTATGGCTACACCTTC
CDR3 protein: CSAFDRGRDYGYTF

J gene: TRBJ2-1
V gene: TRBV7-3
clone size: .
D gene: TRBD2
CDR3 DNA: TGTGCCAGCAGCTTCAAAGCGGGAGAAGGTGAGCAGTTCTTC
CDR3 protein: CASSFKAGEGEQFF

J gene: TRBJ2-1
V gene: TRBV6-2/TRBV6-3
clone size: few
D gene: .
CDR3 DNA: TGTGCCAGCAGTTACCTCCATAATCCGCCCTACAATGAGCAGTTCTTC
CDR3 protein: CASSYLHNPPYNEQFF

J gene: TRBJ1-1
V gene: TRBV6-5
clone size: .
D gene: .
CDR3 DNA: TGTGCCAGCAGTCTTGGGGGGGGTGAGGGCACTGAAGCTTTCTTT
CDR3 protein: CASSLGGGEGTEAFF

J gene: TRBJ2-7
V gene: TRBV6-2/TRBV6-3
clone size: many
D gene: TRBD2
CDR3 DNA: TGTGCCAGTAGCGGGAGGGCCTACGAGCAGTACTTC
CDR3 protein: CASSGRAYEQYF

J gene: TRBJ1-2
V gene: TRBV6-6
clone size: .
D gene: .
CDR3 DNA: TGTGCCAGTAGGCCTGGTCGGGGGCTTGACGACTATGGCTACACCTTC
CDR3 protein: CASRPGRGLDDYGYTF

J gene: TRBJ2-1
V gene: TRBV19
clone size: .
D gene: TRBD2
CDR3 DNA: TGTGCCAGTAATAGCGGGGGGGCTAATGAGCAGTTCTTC
CDR3 protein: CASNSGGANEQFF

J gene: TRBJ1-4
V gene: TRBV5-1
clone size: .
D gene: TRBD1
CDR3 DNA: TGCGCCAGCAGCCGAGCACAGGGGGCTAATGAAAAACTGTTTTTT
CDR3 protein: CASSRAQGANEKLFF

J gene: TRBJ2-1
V gene: TRBV9
clone size: .
D gene: .
CDR3 DNA: TGTGCCAGCAGCTTCTCAGGTAGGGCCGTGGATGAGCAGTTCTTC
CDR3 protein: CASSFSGRAVDEQFF

J gene: TRBJ2-2
V gene: TRBV5-1
clone size: few
D gene: .
CDR3 DNA: TGCGCCAGCAGCTACTACCAGAACACCGGGGAGCTGTTTTTT
CDR3 protein: CASSYYQNTGELFF

J gene: TRBJ1-5
V gene: TRBV7-8
clone size: few
D gene: TRBD1
CDR3 DNA: TGTGCCAGCAGCGGGTACAGGGGTAGCAATCAGCCCCAGCATTTT
CDR3 protein: CASSGYRGSNQPQHF

J gene: TRBJ2-3
V gene: TRBV5-1
clone size: .
D gene: .
CDR3 DNA: TGCGCCAGCATAGAGGGCCCCTCAGATACGCAGTATTTT
CDR3 protein: CASIEGPSDTQYF

J gene: TRBJ1-4
V gene: TRBV18
clone size: .
D gene: .
CDR3 DNA: TGTGCCAGATCACCGGAGAGTCAGGCCCCCCTGTTTTTT
CDR3 protein: CARSPESQAPLFF

J gene: TRBJ2-1
V gene: TRBV5-4
clone size: .
D gene: TRBD2
CDR3 DNA: TGTGCCAGCGGGGGGACTAGCGGGGGAGACAATGAGCAGTTCTTC
CDR3 protein: CASGGTSGGDNEQFF

J gene: TRBJ2-7
V gene: TRBV15
clone size: .
D gene: .
CDR3 DNA: TGTGCCACCAGCAGAGAGGGCGGTTCCTACGAGCAGTACTTC
CDR3 protein: CATSREGGSYEQYF

J gene: TRBJ2-7
V gene: TRBV10-3
clone size: few
D gene: .
CDR3 DNA: TGTGCCATCAGTGAAACCTACGAGCAGTACTTC
CDR3 protein: CAISETYEQYF

J gene: TRBJ2-1
V gene: TRBV6-6
clone size: .
D gene: .
CDR3 DNA: TGTGCCAGCAGACGTCCGGGACGACCTCCGGATGAGCAGTTCTTC
CDR3 protein: CASRRPGRPPDEQFF

J gene: TRBJ2-7
V gene: TRBV30
clone size: .
D gene: .
CDR3 DNA: TGTGCCTGGAGTTGGGGGGGGCGGCGGTTAAGCTCCTACGAGCAGTACTTC
CDR3 protein: CAWSWGGRRLSSYEQYF

J gene: TRBJ1-4
V gene: TRBV12-3/TRBV12-4
clone size: .
D gene: TRBD1
CDR3 DNA: TGTGCCAGCAGTGCACAGGAGGGCACAGGGGGCGGTGAAAAACTGTTTTTT
CDR3 protein: CASSAQEGTGGGEKLFF

J gene: TRBJ2-3
V gene: TRBV5-1
clone size: .
D gene: TRBD2
CDR3 DNA: TGCGCCAGCAGTATCCCACTAGCGGGGAGGGCAGATACGCAGTATTTT
CDR3 protein: CASSIPLAGRADTQYF